This TCR beta chain derives from a study of control samples from healthy donors and cancer patients. Clones were read by immunoSEQ multiplex PCR, and TCRdb kept only the in-frame ones, dropping some. The sample lists about 97,000 clones, around 89% occurring once. Germline loops: CDR1 LNHDA, CDR2 SQIVND (reference sequence). This CDR3 has 13 residues. V was shortened by 7 bases and J by 0 bases, with 7 bases between the two germline ends. The sequence derives from a man aged 30-40 years in good health. The V call is TRBV19, the J call TRBJ1-3, with D uncertain. Input material: blood. Here the CDR3 DNA reads TGTGCCAGTACCCCGGGCTCTGGAAACACCATATATTTT. Protein product: CASTPGSGNTIYF.